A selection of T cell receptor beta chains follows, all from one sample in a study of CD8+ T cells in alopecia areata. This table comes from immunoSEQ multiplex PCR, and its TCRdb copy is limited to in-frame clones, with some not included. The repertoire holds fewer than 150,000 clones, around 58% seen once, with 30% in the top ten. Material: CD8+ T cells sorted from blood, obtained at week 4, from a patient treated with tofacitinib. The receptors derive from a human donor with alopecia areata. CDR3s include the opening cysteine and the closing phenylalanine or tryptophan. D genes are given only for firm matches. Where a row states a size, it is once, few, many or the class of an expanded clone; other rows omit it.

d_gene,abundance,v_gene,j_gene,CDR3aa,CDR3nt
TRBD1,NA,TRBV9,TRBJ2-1,CASSVDGTGRNEQFF,TGTGCCAGCAGCGTAGACGGGACAGGGAGGAATGAGCAGTTCTTC
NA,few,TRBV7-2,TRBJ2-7,CASSLAGFSYEQYF,TGTGCCAGCAGCTTAGCGGGGTTCTCCTACGAGCAGTACTTC
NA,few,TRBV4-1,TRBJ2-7,CASSQGGSPSYEQYF,TGCGCCAGCAGCCAAGGGGGTTCCCCGTCCTACGAGCAGTACTTC
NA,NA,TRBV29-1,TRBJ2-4,CSVEPPAPLSIQYF,TGCAGCGTTGAACCCCCCGCTCCCCTTAGCATTCAGTACTTC
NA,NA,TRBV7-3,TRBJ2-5,CASSKGGTYGETQYF,TGTGCCAGCAGTAAAGGCGGGACATATGGAGAGACCCAGTACTTC
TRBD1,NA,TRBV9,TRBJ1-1,CASGGQSTEAFF,TGTGCCAGCGGGGGACAGTCCACTGAAGCTTTCTTT
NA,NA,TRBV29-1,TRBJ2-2,CSPGGARELFF,TGCAGCCCTGGGGGGGCCCGGGAGCTGTTTTTT
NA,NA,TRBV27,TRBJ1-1,CASSPGTEAFF,TGTGCCAGCAGTCCCGGGACTGAAGCTTTCTTT
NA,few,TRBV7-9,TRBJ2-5,CASSLPAQYF,TGTGCCAGCAGCTTACCGGCCCAGTACTTC
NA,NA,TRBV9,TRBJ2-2,CASSVGWDSNTGELFF,TGTGCCAGCAGCGTAGGCTGGGACTCGAACACCGGGGAGCTGTTTTTT
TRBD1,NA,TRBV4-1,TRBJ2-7,CASSQVGDRAEQYF,TGCGCCAGCAGCCAAGTAGGGGACAGGGCCGAGCAGTACTTC
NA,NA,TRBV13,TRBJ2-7,CASSPQTSYEQYF,TGTGCCAGCAGCCCACAAACTTCCTACGAGCAGTACTTC
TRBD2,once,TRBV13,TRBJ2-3,CASSSGGGNTDTQYF,TGTGCCAGCAGCTCCGGGGGGGGAAACACAGATACGCAGTATTTT
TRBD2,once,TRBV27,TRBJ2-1,CATRRRGGGNEQFF,TGTGCCACCCGCAGGCGGGGGGGCGGCAATGAGCAGTTCTTC
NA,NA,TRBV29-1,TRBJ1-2,CSATLSGLNGYTF,TGCAGCGCCACTTTGTCCGGGTTAAATGGCTACACCTTC
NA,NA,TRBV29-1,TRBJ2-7,CSVDLEGLEQYF,TGCAGCGTGGACTTGGAAGGACTCGAGCAGTACTTC
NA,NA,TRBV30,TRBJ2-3,CARNAGQADTQYF,TGTGCCAGAAATGCGGGACAAGCAGATACGCAGTATTTT
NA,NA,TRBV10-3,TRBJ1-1,CAISETGQTNTEAFF,TGTGCCATCAGTGAGACCGGACAGACGAACACTGAAGCTTTCTTT
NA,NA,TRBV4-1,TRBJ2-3,CASSLIPGTPQGTDTQYF,TGCGCCAGCAGCCTTATTCCCGGGACACCTCAAGGGACAGATACGCAGTATTTT
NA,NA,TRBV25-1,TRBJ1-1,CASSVVLNTEAFF,TGTGCCAGCAGTGTGGTTCTGAACACTGAAGCTTTCTTT
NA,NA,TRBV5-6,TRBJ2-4,CASSDNSGVDIQYF,TGTGCCAGCAGCGACAACTCCGGGGTTGACATTCAGTACTTC
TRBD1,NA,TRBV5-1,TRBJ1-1,CASTLTGPNTEAFF,TGCGCCAGCACCCTGACAGGGCCGAACACTGAAGCTTTCTTT
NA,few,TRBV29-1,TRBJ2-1,CSVVGRGGNEQFF,TGCAGCGTTGTGGGCAGGGGGGGCAATGAGCAGTTCTTC
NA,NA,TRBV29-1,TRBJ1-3,CSWRTSGNTIYF,TGCAGCTGGCGGACATCAGGAAACACCATATATTTT
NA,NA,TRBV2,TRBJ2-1,CASSETRYNEQFF,TGTGCCAGCAGTGAAACCCGGTACAATGAGCAGTTCTTC
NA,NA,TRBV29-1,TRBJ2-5,CSVVTAEETQYF,TGCAGCGTTGTCACAGCCGAGGAGACCCAGTACTTC
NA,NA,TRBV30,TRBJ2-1,CASADNEQFF,TGTGCCTCTGCAGACAATGAGCAGTTCTTC
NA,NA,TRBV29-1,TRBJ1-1,CSVGLQMNTEAFF,TGCAGCGTTGGGTTACAGATGAACACTGAAGCTTTCTTT
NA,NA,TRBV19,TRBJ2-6,CASSIIGSGANVLTF,TGTGCCAGTAGTATTATAGGGAGCGGGGCCAACGTCCTGACTTTC
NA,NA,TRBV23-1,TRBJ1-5,CASSQVRQQYSNQPQHF,TGCGCCAGCAGTCAAGTTCGCCAGCAGTATAGCAATCAGCCCCAGCATTTT
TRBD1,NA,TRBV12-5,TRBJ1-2,CASGLGGTGPGYTF,TGTGCTAGTGGTTTGGGAGGGACAGGGCCCGGCTACACCTTC
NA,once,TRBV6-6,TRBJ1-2,CASSPTPDSLYGYTF,TGTGCCAGCAGCCCGACCCCCGACAGTCTCTATGGCTACACCTTC
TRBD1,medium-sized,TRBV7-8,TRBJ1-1,CASSLAGTEYMNTEAFF,TGTGCCAGCAGCTTAGCCGGGACAGAATACATGAACACTGAAGCTTTCTTT
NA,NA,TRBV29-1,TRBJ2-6,CSVPSDSGANVLTF,TGCAGCGTTCCCAGTGACTCTGGGGCCAACGTCCTGACTTTC
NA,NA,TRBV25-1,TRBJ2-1,CASSESNEQFF,TGTGCCAGCAGTGAGTCTAATGAGCAGTTCTTC
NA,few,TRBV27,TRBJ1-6,CASSLSDPRDSPLHF,TGTGCCAGCAGTTTATCCGACCCGAGGGATTCACCCCTCCACTTT
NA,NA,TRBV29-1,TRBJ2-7,CSVEVADPYEQYF,TGCAGCGTTGAAGTAGCTGACCCCTACGAGCAGTACTTC
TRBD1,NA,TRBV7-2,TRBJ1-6,CASSLDRGVGSPLHF,TGTGCCAGCAGCTTGGACAGGGGCGTAGGTTCACCCCTCCACTTT
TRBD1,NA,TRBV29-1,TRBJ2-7,CSVDDGTGSYEQYF,TGCAGCGTTGACGATGGGACAGGCTCCTACGAGCAGTACTTC
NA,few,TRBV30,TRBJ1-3,CAWAIGQSGNTIYF,TGTGCCTGGGCTATCGGACAGTCCGGAAACACCATATATTTT
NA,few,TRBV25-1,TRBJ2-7,CAAGLYEQYF,TGTGCCGCAGGGCTCTACGAGCAGTACTTC
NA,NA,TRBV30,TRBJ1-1,CAWSVMGNTEAFF,TGTGCCTGGAGTGTAATGGGGAACACTGAAGCTTTCTTT
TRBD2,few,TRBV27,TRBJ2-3,CASSPGTSASDTQYF,TGTGCCAGCAGCCCTGGGACTAGCGCATCAGATACGCAGTATTTT
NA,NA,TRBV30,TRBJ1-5,CAWSNREDQPQHF,TGTGCCTGGTCAAACAGGGAGGATCAGCCCCAGCATTTT
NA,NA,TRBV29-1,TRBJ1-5,CSVEGANNQPQHF,TGCAGCGTTGAAGGGGCCAACAATCAGCCCCAGCATTTT
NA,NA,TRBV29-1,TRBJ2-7,CSVVGGGLSYEQYF,TGCAGCGTTGTCGGCGGGGGCCTCTCCTACGAGCAGTACTTC
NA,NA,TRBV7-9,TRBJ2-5,CATVGARETQYF,TGTGCCACGGTAGGGGCCAGGGAGACCCAGTACTTC
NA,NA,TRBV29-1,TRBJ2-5,CSVEMRDKQETQYF,TGCAGCGTTGAAATGCGGGACAAGCAAGAGACCCAGTACTTC
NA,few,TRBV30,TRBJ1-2,CAWSETVYRKGYTF,TGTGCCTGGAGTGAAACGGTTTATCGGAAGGGCTACACCTTC
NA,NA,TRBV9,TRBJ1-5,CASSVGGSGQPQHF,TGTGCCAGCAGCGTAGGAGGGTCGGGACAGCCCCAGCATTTT
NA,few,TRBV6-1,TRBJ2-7,CASSADSLYEQYF,TGTGCCAGCAGTGCCGACAGTTTGTACGAGCAGTACTTC
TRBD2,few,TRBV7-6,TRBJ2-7,CASSSIAGGYEQYF,TGTGCCAGCAGCTCGATAGCGGGGGGTTACGAGCAGTACTTC
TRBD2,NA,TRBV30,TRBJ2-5,CAWSSSGAGQETQYF,TGTGCCTGGAGTTCTAGCGGGGCGGGCCAAGAGACCCAGTACTTC
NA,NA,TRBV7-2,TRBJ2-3,CASSLDSAGSEDTQYF,TGTGCCAGCAGCTTAGATTCGGCAGGGTCTGAGGATACGCAGTATTTT
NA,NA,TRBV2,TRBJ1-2,CASSEERRGAWGYTF,TGTGCCAGCAGTGAGGAGCGGAGGGGGGCTTGGGGCTACACCTTC
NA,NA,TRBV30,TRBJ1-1,CAWKRGTEAFF,TGTGCCTGGAAAAGAGGCACTGAAGCTTTCTTT
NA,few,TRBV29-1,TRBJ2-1,CSPGGYNEQFF,TGCAGCCCCGGGGGATACAATGAGCAGTTCTTC
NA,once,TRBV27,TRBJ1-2,CASKWSHGDRGFYGYTF,TGTGCCAGCAAATGGAGTCACGGAGATAGGGGGTTCTATGGCTACACCTTC
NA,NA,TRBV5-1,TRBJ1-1,CASSLAGDTEAFF,TGCGCCAGCAGCTTGGCTGGGGACACTGAAGCTTTCTTT
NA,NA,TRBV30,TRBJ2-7,CAWSVASPRDGLYF,TGTGCCTGGAGTGTAGCTTCCCCGCGGGACGGATTATACTTC